One and the same sample provided the 10 T cell receptor beta chains below, sequenced in a study of blood T cell repertoires in COVID-19. The table came from immunoSEQ multiplex PCR; TCRdb's copy has only in-frame clones and leaves some out. The data contain 100,000 to 110,000 clones, approximately 86% of them seen just once; the ten biggest clones take up around 15%. Sequenced material: peripheral blood. The receptors derive from a man aged 45-65 years with active or convalescent COVID-19.

Concerning this clone: This CDR3 is also generated by other DNA sequences in the sample. This chain connects TRBV30 to TRBJ2-5; D might be TRBD2 (6 bases). V lost 3 bases to trimming and J lost 4 bases, with 9 bases between them. The CDR3 loop spans 12 amino acids. Germline CDR1 reads GTSNPN; CDR2 reads SVGIG (reference sequence). CDR3 sequence: CAWSVGGETQYF. The CDR3 DNA reads TGTGCCTGGAGCGTGGGAGGAGAGACCCAGTACTTC. The full variable domain, its missing parts supplied by reference TRBV30 and TRBJ2-5, is SQTIHQWPATLVQPVGSPLSLECTVEGTSNPNLYWYRQAAGRGLQLLFYSVGIGQISSEVPQNLSASRPQDRQFILSSKKLLLSDSGFYLCAWSVGGETQYFGPGTRLLVL.

The V call is TRBV7-3, the J call TRBJ1-4, with a possible D match to TRBD1 (6 bases). Trimming left V 2 bases short and J 7 bases short, with 8 bases between. Germline CDR1 SGHTA, CDR2 FQGTGA. This CDR3 is built from 13 residues. Here the CDR3 reads CASSLSQGEKLFF. CDR3 DNA: TGTGCCAGCAGCTTATCACAGGGTGAAAAACTGTTTTTT.

This rearrangement joins TRBV29-1 to TRBJ1-2; D is unclear. Germline-derived CDR1 and CDR2 are SQVTM and ANQGSEA. The CDR3 totals 15 residues. V dropped 0 bases and J dropped 2 bases, with 13 bases sitting between them. CDR3 bases: TGCAGCGTTGAAGATCGGACGGAGGCCAACTATGGCTACACCTTC. Translating gives CSVEDRTEANYGYTF. Using reference TRBV29-1 and TRBJ1-2 for the parts outside the CDR3, the full variable domain is SAVISQKPSRDICQRGTSLTIQCQVDSQVTMMFWYRQQPGQSLTLIATANQGSEATYESGFVIDKFPISRPNLTFSTLTVSNMSPEDSSIYLCSVEDRTEANYGYTFGSGTRLTVV.

This clone has a handful of counts. The chain couples TRBV5-1 to TRBJ2-6; D perhaps matches TRBD1 (5 bases). The V end was cut by 3 bases, the J end by 3 bases, with 13 bases between. CDR1 and CDR2 (germline): SGHRS, YFSETQ. The CDR3 spans 16 residues. CDR3 protein: CASSYDSFGGANVLTF. CDR3 bases: TGCGCCAGCAGCTACGACAGCTTCGGTGGGGCCAACGTCCTGACTTTC.

The chain carries TRBV2 and TRBJ2-5, with D maybe TRBD2 (6 bases). CDR3 size: 13 residues. CDR1 and CDR2 from the germline V gene are SNHLY and FYNNEI. The V and J ends lost 5 bases and 2 bases respectively, with 9 bases between them. The CDR3 nucleotides read TGTGCCAGCAGTTATAGCGGTCAAGAGACCCAGTACTTC. It translates to CASSYSGQETQYF.

This clone was counted once. The chain carries TRBV6-1 and TRBJ2-3; possible D gene TRBD1, 5 bases. Germline assignment: CDR1 MNHNS and CDR2 SASEGT. This CDR3 region has 19 residues. Trimming stripped 0 bases from V and 2 bases from J, with 21 bases between. This CDR3 reads CASSEALRGRAPFTDTQYF. CDR3 sequence (DNA): TGTGCCAGCAGTGAAGCGCTTCGAGGCAGGGCTCCTTTCACAGATACGCAGTATTTT.

V and J are TRBV2 and TRBJ2-3; D possibly corresponds to TRBD2 (5 bases). This CDR3 is built from 13 residues. The V end was cut by 11 bases, the J end by 0 bases, with 12 bases between. The germline gives CDR1 SNHLY, CDR2 FYNNEI. CDR3 DNA sequence: TGTGCCGGCGGAGGCGGGAGCACAGATACGCAGTATTTT. Residues: CAGGGGSTDTQYF.

The V gene is TRBV6-1, the J gene TRBJ1-2; D call uncertain. CDR3 length equals 15 residues. The V and J ends lost 1 base and 0 bases respectively, with 9 bases between them. Germline CDR1 reads MNHNS; CDR2 reads SASEGT. The CDR3: CASSEGRASNYGYTF. The CDR3 nucleotides are TGTGCCAGCAGTGAAGGGAGGGCTTCTAACTATGGCTACACCTTC.

The chain has TRBV19 and TRBJ2-2, with D uncertain. Trimming removed 6 bases at V and 4 bases at J, with 12 bases between. This CDR3 contains 14 residues. Germline CDR1 reads LNHDA; CDR2 reads SQIVND (reference sequence). The CDR3 DNA reads as TGTGCCAGTAGGTCCAGGATTGGCACCGGGGAGCTGTTTTTT. Protein sequence: CASRSRIGTGELFF.

V is TRBV14 and J is TRBJ1-2; 9 nucleotides align to TRBD1. The V and J ends lost 0 bases and 8 bases, in that order; junction bases with no gene match: 10. Looked up from germline, CDR1 is SGHDN and CDR2 is FVKESK. This CDR3 is 16 amino acids long. Here the CDR3 reads CASSQERVRDRVGYTF. The DNA for the CDR3 is TGTGCCAGCAGCCAAGAGCGGGTTCGGGACAGGGTCGGCTACACCTTC.